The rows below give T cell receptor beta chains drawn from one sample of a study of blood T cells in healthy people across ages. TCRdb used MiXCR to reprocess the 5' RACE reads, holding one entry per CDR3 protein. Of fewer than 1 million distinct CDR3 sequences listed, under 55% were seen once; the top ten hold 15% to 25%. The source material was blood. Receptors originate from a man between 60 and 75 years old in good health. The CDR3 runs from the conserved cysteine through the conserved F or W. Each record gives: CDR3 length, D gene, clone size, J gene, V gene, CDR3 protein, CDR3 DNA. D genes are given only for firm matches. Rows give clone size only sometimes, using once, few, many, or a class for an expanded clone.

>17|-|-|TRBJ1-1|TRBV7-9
CASSSKSAGVLNTEAFF
TGTGCCAGCAGCAGTAAGAGTGCTGGGGTATTGAACACTGAAGCTTTCTTT
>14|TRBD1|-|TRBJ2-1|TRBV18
CASSGTGYTGELFF
TGTGCCAGCTCAGGGACAGGATACACCGGGGAGCTGTTCTTC
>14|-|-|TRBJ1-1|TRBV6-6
CASSYSTGFTEAFF
TGTGCCAGCAGTTACTCGACGGGCTTCACTGAAGCTTTCTTT
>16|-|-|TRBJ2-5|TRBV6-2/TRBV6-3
CASGPYGAHWGETQYF
TGTGCCAGCGGACCGTACGGGGCGCATTGGGGTGAGACCCAGTACTTC
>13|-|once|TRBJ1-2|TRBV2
CASSVVGAQGYTF
TGTGCCAGCAGTGTGGTAGGGGCTCAAGGCTACACCTTC
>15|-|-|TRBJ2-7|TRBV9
CAGSVEDVSSYEQYF
TGTGCCGGCAGCGTAGAAGACGTGAGCTCCTACGAGCAGTACTTC
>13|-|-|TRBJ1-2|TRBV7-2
CASSPDEGYGYTF
TGTGCCAGCAGCCCCGATGAGGGGTATGGCTACACCTTC
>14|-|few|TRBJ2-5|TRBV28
CASGLRGDQETQYF
TGTGCCAGCGGACTTAGAGGGGATCAGGAGACCCAGTACTTC
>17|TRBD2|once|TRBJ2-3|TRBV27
CASSLSILAIGTDTQYF
TGTGCCAGCAGTTTATCGATACTAGCGATCGGCACAGATACGCAGTATTTT
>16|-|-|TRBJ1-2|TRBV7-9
CASSRGVLTINYGYTF
TGTGCCAGCAGCCGAGGGGTACTCACAATTAACTATGGCTACACCTTC
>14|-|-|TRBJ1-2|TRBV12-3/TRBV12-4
CASSLTTVGYGYTF
TGTGCCAGCAGTTTAACGACGGTCGGCTATGGCTACACCTTC
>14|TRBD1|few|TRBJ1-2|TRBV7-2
CASSLAQGGSGYTF
TGTGCCAGCAGCTTAGCCCAGGGGGGAAGTGGCTACACCTTC
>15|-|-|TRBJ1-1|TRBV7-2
CASSLQVTANTEAFF
TGTGCCAGCAGCTTGCAAGTCACAGCGAACACTGAAGCTTTCTTT
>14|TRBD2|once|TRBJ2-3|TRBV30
CAWRTSGGRDTQYF
TGTGCCTGGAGGACTAGCGGGGGGAGGGATACGCAGTATTTT
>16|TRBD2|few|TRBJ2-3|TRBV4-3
CASSRWRGGSTDTQYF
TGCGCCAGCAGCCGATGGCGGGGGGGAAGCACAGATACGCAGTATTTT
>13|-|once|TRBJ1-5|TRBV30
CAWSRQGNQPQHF
TGTGCCTGGAGTAGGCAGGGGAATCAGCCCCAGCATTTT
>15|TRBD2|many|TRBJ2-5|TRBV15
CATSRDAGDQETQYF
TGTGCCACCAGCAGAGATGCGGGGGACCAAGAGACCCAGTACTTC
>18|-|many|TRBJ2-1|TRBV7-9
CASSLSVVTAISYNEQFF
TGTGCCAGCAGCTTATCGGTGGTGACAGCAATCTCCTACAATGAGCAGTTCTTC
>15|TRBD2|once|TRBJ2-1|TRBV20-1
CSASELAEKINEQFF
TGCAGTGCTAGCGAACTAGCGGAGAAGATAAATGAGCAGTTCTTC
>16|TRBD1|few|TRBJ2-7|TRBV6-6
CASSYSQGASSYEQYF
TGTGCCAGCAGTTACTCTCAGGGGGCAAGCTCCTACGAGCAGTACTTC
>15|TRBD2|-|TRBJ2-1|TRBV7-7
CASSPSSGGSNEQFF
TGTGCTAGCAGCCCCTCCAGCGGGGGCTCCAATGAGCAGTTCTTC
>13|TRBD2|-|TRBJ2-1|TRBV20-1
CSAAGGVSNEQFF
TGCAGTGCCGCCGGGGGGGTATCAAATGAGCAGTTCTTC
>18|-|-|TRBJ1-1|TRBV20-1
CSAREAGRGTSKGTEAFF
TGCAGTGCTAGAGAGGCCGGGAGAGGGACTTCGAAGGGCACTGAAGCTTTCTTT
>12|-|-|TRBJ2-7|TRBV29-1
CSVVVAAYEQYF
TGCAGCGTTGTGGTGGCCGCCTACGAGCAGTACTTC
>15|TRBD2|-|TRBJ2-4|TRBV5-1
CASSATSGVYNEQYF
TGCGCCAGCAGCGCCACTAGCGGGGTCTACAATGAGCAGTACTTC
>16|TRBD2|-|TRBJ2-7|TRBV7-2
CASSFILTSGAYEQYF
TGTGCCAGCAGCTTCATCCTAACTAGCGGGGCGTACGAGCAGTACTTC